This record looks at one T cell receptor (beta chain) sequence and its context. What it binds is unknown. The germline V and J ends were trimmed by 3 bases and 5 bases, with 14 bases remaining between them. The CDR3 extends over 15 amino acids. Germline V gives CDR1 LNHDA, CDR2 SQIVND (reference sequence). Assay used: immunoSEQ multiplex PCR; TCRdb lists only in-frame clones, some missing. Of 30,000 to 40,000 clones listed, 89% are singletons. This specimen comes from a study of OX40 agonist ivuxolimab in advanced cancers. General observations from the study: Among expanded peripheral T cells, antigen specificity went undetermined.

The chain recombines TRBV19 with TRBJ1-5; a possible D gene is TRBD1 (5 bases). The clonotype originates from an adult with an advanced solid tumor such as melanoma, head and neck, liver or kidney cancer. The starting material was CD4+ or CD8+ T cells sorted from blood, obtained in a trial of the OX40 agonist ivuxolimab. In DNA, the CDR3 is TGTGCCAGTAGTATGGGCAGGGTGGCCGATCAGCCCCAGCATTTT. This gives the protein CASSMGRVADQPQHF.